The entry that follows covers one T cell receptor beta chain sequence. A much more abundant neighbour one base away suggests this may be a read error. Germline V CDR1 and CDR2: LGHDT, YNNKEL (reference sequence). The CDR3 consists of 17 residues. The data belong to a study of T-cell reconstitution after alpha-beta-depleted transplantation in children. It was with unique molecular identifiers that the TCRbeta library was prepared. TCRdb analysed the PCR reads with MiXCR anew, one entry per CDR3 protein. The sample yields fewer than 25,000 distinct CDR3 sequences, approximately 11% seen once. The V gene is TRBV3-1, the J gene TRBJ2-1, with 9 bases lining up with TRBD2. The sequencing here drew on PBMCs from the stem cell graft donor, taken from the stem cell graft. This TCR was sampled from a human donor who donated a stem cell graft to a child with chronic granulomatous disease. In DNA form, the CDR3 reads TGTGCCTGCAGCCGTCATGCTAGCGGGAACTCCTACAATGAGCAGTTCTTC. Protein product: CACSRHASGNSYNEQFF.